This passage covers 19 T cell receptor beta chains from one sample sequenced in a study of T cells in Graves' hyperthyroidism and ophthalmopathy. RNA transcripts provided the source from which TCR beta CDR3 regions were amplified. With the HTBI primer set, the TCR CDR3 went through a first round of RT-PCR. One entry per CDR3 protein, called by TCRdb with MiXCR from the multiplex PCR reads. The data show about 700,000 distinct CDR3 sequences, with 14% seen just once and more than 8.5% held by the top ten. The source material was blood. The source of these receptors is a woman in her late teens or twenties with Graves' hyperthyroidism.

This clonotype was found many times. V and J are TRBV15 and TRBJ2-7; D call uncertain. This CDR3 has 15 amino acids. V lost 1 base to trimming and J lost 2 bases, with 12 bases between them. CDR1 LNHNV and CDR2 YYDKDF come from the germline V gene (reference sequence). In DNA, the CDR3 is TGTGCCACCAGCAGAGGTCCAAGCGAAGCCTACGAGCAGTACTTC. Translating it yields CATSRGPSEAYEQYF.

The chain has TRBV27 and TRBJ1-2; tentative D call: TRBD1 (5 bases). Trimming stripped 7 bases from V and 8 bases from J, with 14 bases between. CDR3 size: 12 residues. Per the germline V gene, CDR1 is MNHEY and CDR2 is SMNVEV (reference sequence). The CDR3 DNA follows: TGTGCCAGCAAGCGGGGCGAGATCGGCTACACCTTC. This sequence encodes CASKRGEIGYTF.

This CDR3 is CATSGKLQGTSGYTF. The CDR3 nucleotides read TGTGCCACCAGCGGCAAGCTCCAGGGTACCTCTGGCTACACCTTC. This chain joins TRBV15 and TRBJ1-2, with a possible D match to TRBD1 (5 bases). V lost 5 bases and J lost 7, with 20 bases in between. CDR3 length equals 15 residues. Germline values: CDR1 LNHNV, CDR2 YYDKDF (reference sequence).

There are many counts of this clonotype. The chain uses TRBV6-2 or TRBV6-3 and TRBJ2-1; 8 bases are shared with TRBD2. CDR3 length: 16 amino acids. The germline V gene encodes CDR1 MNHEY and CDR2 SVGEGT. V dropped 0 bases and J dropped 9; count of bases not matched to a gene: 10. The CDR3 sequence: CASSYSRTSRVTEQFF. CDR3 nucleotide sequence: TGTGCCAGCAGTTACTCGAGGACTAGCAGGGTGACTGAGCAGTTCTTC.

Ten or more counts support this clonotype. This chain uses TRBV3-1 with TRBJ2-7, with D possibly matching TRBD2 (6 bases). The ends were cut back, 8 bases at V and 0 bases at J, with 14 bases in the middle. The germline CDR1 and CDR2 sequences are LGHDT and YNNKEL (reference sequence). The length of the CDR3 is 14 residues. The chain's CDR3 is CASARGGTSYEQYF. DNA for the CDR3: TGTGCCAGCGCCCGCGGCGGGACCTCCTACGAGCAGTACTTC.

The chain links TRBV2 to TRBJ1-1; D possibly corresponds to TRBD1 (5 bases). CDR1 is SNHLY and CDR2 is FYNNEI in the germline V gene. V lost 6 bases to trimming and J lost 4 bases, with 21 bases between them. The CDR3 extends over 16 amino acids. The CDR3 nucleotides are TGTGCCAGCAGGGGGAGGGCAGTCGGGGGAGGCACTGAAGCTTTCTTT. Translated: CASRGRAVGGGTEAFF.

This clonotype has ten or more counts. The chain recombines TRBV30 with TRBJ1-2, with D possibly matching TRBD1 (5 bases). The CDR3 sequence is 13 residues long. Germline assignment: CDR1 GTSNPN and CDR2 SVGIG (reference sequence). Trimming took 4 bases from V and 8 from J, leaving 17 bases between them. CDR3: CAWTRDEGRGYTF. The CDR3 DNA follows: TGTGCCTGGACCCGGGACGAGGGGCGCGGCTACACCTTC.

This clonotype was observed a handful of times. The rearrangement links TRBV5-1 to TRBJ2-5; 10 bases match TRBD2. The CDR3 length is 15 residues. The junction had 5 bases not matched to a gene; V was cut back by 1 base and J by 5 bases. Germline V gene data show CDR1 as SGHRS and CDR2 as YFSETQ. This CDR3 is CASSLSSGSRETQYF. The CDR3 nucleotides read TGCGCCAGCAGCTTGTCTAGCGGGAGTCGTGAGACCCAGTACTTC. The variable domain in full, completed from reference TRBV5-1 and TRBJ2-5, reads KAGVTQTPRYLIKTRGQQVTLSCSPISGHRSVSWYQQTPGQGLQFLFEYFSETQRNKGNFPGRFSGRQFSNSRSEMNVSTLELGDSALYLCASSLSSGSRETQYFGPGTRLLVL.

CDR3 nucleotides: TGTGCCAGCAGCTTCGACCATCGCAATCAGCCCCAGCATTTT. It translates to CASSFDHRNQPQHF. The genes are TRBV5-8 and TRBJ1-5; the D is unclear. Germline CDR1 is SGHTS and CDR2 is YDEGEE. Trimming shortened V by 2 bases and J by 2 bases, and 8 bases separated the two germline ends. CDR3 size: 14 residues. The whole variable domain, filled in from reference TRBV5-8 and TRBJ1-5, reads EAGVTQSPTHLIKTRGQQATLRCSPISGHTSVYWYQQALGLGLQFLLWYDEGEERNRGNFPPRFSGRQFPNYSSELNVNALELEDSALYLCASSFDHRNQPQHFGDGTRLSIL.

This clonotype appeared many times. The gene calls are TRBV28 and TRBJ1-4; possibly TRBD1 for D (5 bases). Germline values: CDR1 MDHEN, CDR2 SYDVKM. V was cut by 5 bases and J by 3 bases, with 19 bases left in between. The CDR3 length is 17 residues. The DNA for the CDR3 is TGTGCCAGCAGTCGAATCGGGGCCGGCCACTCTAATGAAAAACTGTTTTTT. This translates into CASSRIGAGHSNEKLFF.

There are many counts of this clonotype. The V gene is TRBV7-6, the J gene TRBJ1-1, with a possible D match to TRBD1 (5 bases). CDR3 length equals 15 residues. Germline CDR1 reads SGHVS; CDR2 reads FNYEAQ. Trimming removed 2 bases at V and 0 bases at J, with 10 bases between. The CDR3 nucleotides read TGTGCCAGCAGCTTATTTCAGGGACTGAACACTGAAGCTTTCTTT. Protein product: CASSLFQGLNTEAFF. Variable domain in full (rest from reference TRBV7-6 and TRBJ1-1): GAGVSQSPRYKVTKRGQDVALRCDPISGHVSLYWYRQALGQGPEFLTYFNYEAQQDKSGLPNDRFSAERPEGSISTLTIQRTEQRDSAMYRCASSLFQGLNTEAFFGQGTRLTVV.

V and J are TRBV2 and TRBJ1-2, with D unresolved. V was pared by 1 base and J by 0 bases, with 6 bases between. There are 14 residues in the CDR3. The germline V gene encodes CDR1 SNHLY and CDR2 FYNNEI. The chain's CDR3 is CASSEVSSNYGYTF. The CDR3 coding sequence is TGTGCCAGCAGTGAAGTCTCTTCTAACTATGGCTACACCTTC.

The sample holds a few counts of this clonotype. This rearrangement joins TRBV7-9 to TRBJ2-3; 7 bases fit TRBD2. V gave up 4 bases and J gave up 6 bases; unmatched junction bases: 10. Germline V gives CDR1 SEHNR, CDR2 FQNEAQ (reference sequence). The CDR3 length is 15 residues. CDR3 in DNA: TGTGCCAGCAGCTCGCCGGGCGGGAGAAGGGATACGCAGTATTTT. Its translation is CASSSPGGRRDTQYF.

There are a few counts of this clonotype. The chain employs TRBV19 and TRBJ1-3; D not resolved. The germline V gene encodes CDR1 LNHDA and CDR2 SQIVND (reference sequence). The CDR3 contains 14 residues. The V end lost 4 bases, the J end lost 3 bases, and 10 bases lay between the germline ends. The chain's CDR3 is CASSRVQFGNTIYF. CDR3 coding DNA: TGTGCCAGTAGTAGAGTCCAGTTTGGAAACACCATATATTTT.

This clonotype was seen repeatedly, ten times or more. The J gene is TRBJ2-5, the V gene TRBV12-3 or TRBV12-4; D remains ambiguous. V lost 7 bases and J lost 5, with 14 bases in between. The CDR3 contains 13 residues. CDR3 amino acids: CASKPGPTETQYF. In DNA, the CDR3 is TGTGCCAGCAAACCCGGTCCGACGGAGACCCAGTACTTC.

This clonotype has only a few counts. Since the CDR3 does not end with the conserved phenylalanine or tryptophan, this likely comes from a read error. The rearrangement joins TRBV14 to TRBJ1-6; tentative D call: TRBD1 (6 bases). Per the germline V gene, CDR1 is SGHDN and CDR2 is FVKESK. The CDR3 length is 17 residues. The V end was cut by 4 bases, the J end by 9 bases, with 22 bases between. CDR3 protein: CASSPNWAGHRSSPLHL. Here the CDR3 DNA reads TGTGCCAGCAGCCCGAACTGGGCGGGACACCGAAGTTCACCCCTCCACCTT.

This clonotype has just a few counts. V usage is TRBV5-6 and J usage is TRBJ2-4; 7 bases are a match to TRBD1. The V gene's germline CDR1 is SGHDT and CDR2 YYEEEE. There are 20 residues in the CDR3. The V and J ends lost 0 bases and 1 base, in that order; junction bases with no gene match: 16. In DNA, the CDR3 is TGTGCCAGCAGCTTGGAAGCAGGGACAGTTACCCGATGGGCCAAAAACATTCAGTACTTC. Translating gives CASSLEAGTVTRWAKNIQYF.

This clonotype was found many times. The V call is TRBV30, the J call TRBJ2-1; TRBD2 might be the D (5 bases). The V end was cut by 0 bases, the J end by 8 bases, with 14 bases between. The CDR3 totals 14 residues. The germline CDR1 and CDR2 sequences are GTSNPN and SVGIG (reference sequence). The CDR3 DNA sequence: TGTGCCTGGAGTGTACGAGAGGGTTCTGATGAGCAGTTCTTC. Protein product: CAWSVREGSDEQFF.

This clonotype was observed at least ten times. This chain uses TRBV7-9 with TRBJ1-1; D unresolved. CDR1 is SEHNR, CDR2 FQNEAQ, per germline (reference sequence). The V end lost 3 bases, the J end lost 5 bases, and 16 bases lay between the germline ends. CDR3 length: 15 residues. In DNA form, the CDR3 reads TGTGCCAGCAGCTTCGAGCGCGGGCTCGAAACTGAAGCTTTCTTT. Encoded protein: CASSFERGLETEAFF.